Each of the 23 T cell receptor beta chains below was sequenced from the same sample in a study of beta chain features in type 1 diabetes. General observations from the study: TCRB CDR3s were moderately but significantly shorter in Type 1 diabetes patients in all four CD4+ subsets.

Antigen specificity for these receptors is unknown. The isolated RNA, all of it, was reverse transcribed, so expressed TCRB transcripts were what got sequenced. Only in-frame clones appear in the TCRdb table, and some are missing; sequencing was by immunoSEQ multiplex PCR. The table has hundreds of thousands of clones, over 11% seen once. The sequencing sample was made of naive CD4+ T cells from blood. The receptors here all came from a man between 18 and 29 years old with type 1 diabetes.

This clone occurred a few times. The chain carries TRBV29-1 and TRBJ2-1; 16 bases are a match to TRBD2. Looked up from germline, CDR1 is SQVTM and CDR2 is ANQGSEA. The CDR3 runs 13 residues. With V trimmed by 6 bases and J by 8 bases, 1 base remained unmatched. CDR3 sequence (DNA): TGCAGCGTGGGGACTAGCGGGAGGGATGAGCAGTTCTTC. Its protein is CSVGTSGRDEQFF.

This clone was seen a few times. The chain couples TRBV18 to TRBJ1-5; TRBD1 matches at 10 bases. CDR1 is KGHSH and CDR2 is LQKENI in the germline V gene. Unmatched junction bases numbered 3, after V lost 3 bases and J lost 10 bases. CDR3 length equals 13 residues. As DNA, the CDR3 is TGTGCCAGCTCACCCGGGACAGGGGAACCCCAGCATTTT. The encoded protein is CASSPGTGEPQHF.

In its sample, this clone was seen a few times. The rearrangement uses TRBV2 and TRBJ1-1, with D possibly being TRBD1 (5 bases). There are 14 residues in the CDR3. The ends were cut back, 6 bases at V and 3 bases at J, with 14 bases in the middle. Germline CDR1 reads SNHLY; CDR2 reads FYNNEI. CDR3 protein: CASRGLRGDTEAFF. CDR3 nucleotides: TGTGCCAGCAGGGGTCTAAGGGGAGACACTGAAGCTTTCTTT.

This clone appeared a few times. This chain connects TRBV7-9 to TRBJ2-7; D is perhaps TRBD1 (6 bases). CDR1 is SEHNR, CDR2 FQNEAQ, per germline (reference sequence). CDR3 length: 15 residues. Trimming removed 5 bases at V and 3 bases at J, with 17 bases between. Here the CDR3 DNA reads TGTGCCAGCAGCCCCCGGGTCCAGGGGCTCTACGAGCAGTACTTC. It encodes CASSPRVQGLYEQYF.

V is TRBV6-1 and J is TRBJ2-1; 15 bases are shared with TRBD2. Germline lookup yields CDR1 MNHNS and CDR2 SASEGT. The CDR3 consists of 15 residues. V was clipped by 10 bases and J by 9 bases; unmatched bases: 10. The CDR3 DNA sequence: TGTGCCATCTCATGGACTAGCGGGAGGGGAGGTGAGCAGTTCTTC. Residues: CAISWTSGRGGEQFF.

The chain recombines TRBV30 with TRBJ1-2; 11 bases agree with TRBD1. The CDR3 has 15 residues. Germline CDR1 is GTSNPN and CDR2 is SVGIG (reference sequence). The V and J ends lost 5 bases and 4 bases, in that order; junction bases with no gene match: 9. The CDR3: CAWAGQGARSYGYTF. CDR3 sequence (DNA): TGTGCCTGGGCCGGACAGGGGGCTCGCTCCTATGGCTACACCTTC. Full variable domain (missing parts from reference TRBV30 and TRBJ1-2): SQTIHQWPATLVQPVGSPLSLECTVEGTSNPNLYWYRQAAGRGLQLLFYSVGIGQISSEVPQNLSASRPQDRQFILSSKKLLLSDSGFYLCAWAGQGARSYGYTFGSGTRLTVV.

In this sample, this clone turned up a few times. V gene TRBV29-1 combines with J gene TRBJ2-5; the D is unclear. The CDR3 is 12 amino acids. The V gene lost 7 bases and the J gene lost 1 base, with 10 bases spanning the gap. From germline, CDR1 is SQVTM and CDR2 ANQGSEA. The CDR3 DNA sequence: TGCAGCGCATATTCCGGCCAAGAGACCCAGTACTTC. This translates into CSAYSGQETQYF. The whole variable domain, remainder taken from reference TRBV29-1 and TRBJ2-5, is SAVISQKPSRDICQRGTSLTIQCQVDSQVTMMFWYRQQPGQSLTLIATANQGSEATYESGFVIDKFPISRPNLTFSTLTVSNMSPEDSSIYLCSAYSGQETQYFGPGTRLLVL.

The rearrangement joins TRBV28 to TRBJ2-1; TRBD1 matches 7 bases. Unmatched junction bases numbered 8, after V lost 2 bases and J lost 4 bases. The CDR3 sequence is 16 residues long. Germline V CDR1 and CDR2: MDHEN, SYDVKM. The CDR3 DNA sequence: TGTGCCAGCAGTTTACCCTGGGACAGACCTTACAATGAGCAGTTCTTC. This sequence encodes CASSLPWDRPYNEQFF.

CDR3 protein: CASSDPGARGTGELFF. CDR3 DNA: TGTGCCAGCAGTGATCCCGGGGCTAGGGGCACCGGGGAGCTGTTTTTT. V usage is TRBV2 and J usage is TRBJ2-2; D possibly matches TRBD1 or TRBD2 (5 bases each). Trimming took off 3 bases at V and 4 bases at J, with 15 bases between the two ends. This CDR3 region has 16 residues. Germline V gene sequence: CDR1 SNHLY, CDR2 FYNNEI.

CDR3 coding DNA: TGCGCCAGCAGCCCTCAACAGGGCTACTCTGGAAACACCATATATTTT. Amino acid sequence: CASSPQQGYSGNTIYF. The gene calls are TRBV5-1 and TRBJ1-3, with D possibly TRBD1 on 6 matching bases. The germline gives CDR1 SGHRS, CDR2 YFSETQ. CDR3 size: 16 residues. V lost 4 bases to trimming and J lost 0 bases, with 14 bases between them.

V usage is TRBV6-6 and J usage is TRBJ2-7; the match to TRBD1 covers 7 bases. The CDR3 spans 13 residues. CDR1 and CDR2 (germline): MNHNY, SVGAGI (reference sequence). The trim removed 6 bases at V and 2 bases at J, leaving 4 bases unmatched. The CDR3 here is CASSPGQPYEQYF. Written as DNA, the CDR3 is TGTGCCAGCAGCCCGGGACAGCCCTACGAGCAGTACTTC.

This clone was seen a handful of times. The chain recombines TRBV2 with TRBJ1-5; 10 nucleotides agree with TRBD1. CDR1 and CDR2 (germline): SNHLY, FYNNEI. The CDR3 is made up of 15 amino acids. The V gene end was trimmed by 7 bases and the J gene end by 3 bases; junction bases not matched to a gene: 6. The CDR3 here is CASKRGTGANQPQHF. CDR3 nucleotide sequence: TGTGCCAGCAAAAGAGGGACAGGGGCCAATCAGCCCCAGCATTTT.

V usage is TRBV4-1 and J usage is TRBJ1-1; D gene unclear. The V gene lost 0 bases and the J gene lost 0 bases, with 11 bases spanning the gap. The germline V gene encodes CDR1 MGHRA and CDR2 YSYEKL. CDR3 length: 16 amino acids. DNA for the CDR3: TGCGCCAGCAGCCAAGATGGTGAGGCTTTGAACACTGAAGCTTTCTTT. Its translation: CASSQDGEALNTEAFF.

The CDR3 nucleotides read TGTGCCAGCAGCCCCAGGCGAGCGGGGGAGGAGACCCAGTACTTC. Translated, it gives CASSPRRAGEETQYF. The gene calls are TRBV7-9 and TRBJ2-5; 8 bases line up with TRBD2. The CDR3 sequence is 15 residues long. V shed 5 bases, J shed 5 bases, and the junction held 10 bases outside the gene matches. The germline CDR1 and CDR2 sequences are SEHNR and FQNEAQ (reference sequence).

The table lists this clone with a few counts. The CDR3 protein is CAWSKRERNGELFF. Written as DNA, the CDR3 is TGTGCCTGGAGCAAGCGGGAGCGAAACGGGGAGCTGTTTTTT. The chain employs TRBV30 and TRBJ2-2, with TRBD2 matching 8 bases. Germline CDR1 reads GTSNPN; CDR2 reads SVGIG (reference sequence). This CDR3 spans 14 amino acids. The ends lost 3 bases at V and 7 bases at J; junction bases unmatched: 7.

This chain connects TRBV27 to TRBJ2-5; TRBD1 agrees at 9 bases. V dropped 4 bases and J dropped 5; count of bases not matched to a gene: 5. This CDR3 has 14 amino acids. Germline lookup yields CDR1 MNHEY and CDR2 SMNVEV (reference sequence). The CDR3 sequence: CASSSQGAGETQYF. DNA for the CDR3: TGTGCCAGCAGTTCACAGGGGGCTGGGGAGACCCAGTACTTC.

This clone was picked up a small number of times. The chain has TRBV30 and TRBJ2-7; 9 bases line up with TRBD1. CDR3 size: 12 residues. Germline CDR1 GTSNPN, CDR2 SVGIG (reference sequence). CDR3 DNA sequence: TGTGTAACCGGGACAGGGCCCTACGAGCAGTACTTC. Protein: CVTGTGPYEQYF.

This clone appeared a few times. V is TRBV6-5 and J is TRBJ2-1; 11 bases agree with TRBD2. The J segment lost 14 bases and the V segment lost 4 bases, leaving 10 bases of the junction unmatched. Germline loops: CDR1 MNHEY, CDR2 SVGAGI. The CDR3 extends over 14 amino acids. This chain's CDR3 is CASSSYRLAGYKFF. For the CDR3, the DNA is TGTGCCAGCAGTTCCTATAGACTAGCGGGATATAAGTTCTTC.

The chain uses TRBV5-1 and TRBJ2-5, with D possibly TRBD2 on 6 matching bases. Trimming took off 4 bases at V and 5 bases at J, with 15 bases between the two ends. CDR1 and CDR2 from the germline V gene are SGHRS and YFSETQ. This CDR3 is built from 14 residues. CDR3 amino acids: CASSRRGPGETQYF. DNA of the CDR3: TGCGCCAGCAGCAGGAGGGGACCGGGGGAGACCCAGTACTTC.

This clone was seen more than once but under ten times. V gene TRBV5-4 combines with J gene TRBJ2-7; D uncertain. Germline loops: CDR1 SGHNT, CDR2 YYREEE (reference sequence). With 4 bases removed from V and 4 bases from J, the gap between germline ends came to 9 bases. This CDR3 contains 12 residues. The CDR3 here is CASSGVGYEQYF. CDR3 coding DNA: TGTGCCAGCAGCGGGGTGGGGTACGAGCAGTACTTC.

This clone appeared a few times. The gene calls are TRBV20-1 and TRBJ2-7, with no clear D. With 5 bases removed from V and 3 bases from J, the gap between germline ends came to 5 bases. Germline V lookup: CDR1 DFQATT, CDR2 SNEGSKA (reference sequence). This CDR3 spans 10 amino acids. This chain's CDR3 is CSASIYEQYF. The CDR3 DNA reads TGCAGTGCTTCCATCTACGAGCAGTACTTC.

This clone was counted between two and nine times. This chain links TRBV30 with TRBJ2-3; tentative D call: TRBD1 (7 bases). CDR1 is GTSNPN, CDR2 SVGIG, per germline (reference sequence). V was shortened by 0 bases and J by 5 bases, with 15 bases between the two germline ends. The CDR3 is 15 residues long. CDR3 nucleotides: TGTGCCTGGAGTGTGGGGACAGCGGGCGGAGATACGCAGTATTTT. It specifies CAWSVGTAGGDTQYF. The variable domain in full, completed from reference TRBV30 and TRBJ2-3, reads SQTIHQWPATLVQPVGSPLSLECTVEGTSNPNLYWYRQAAGRGLQLLFYSVGIGQISSEVPQNLSASRPQDRQFILSSKKLLLSDSGFYLCAWSVGTAGGDTQYFGPGTRLTVL.

This clone was recorded only once. This sample includes further DNA sequences coding for the same CDR3. V and J are TRBV30 and TRBJ1-5; TRBD1 might be the D (5 bases). The germline V and J ends were trimmed by 5 bases and 0 bases, with 5 bases remaining between them. Germline V lookup: CDR1 GTSNPN, CDR2 SVGIG (reference sequence). The CDR3 spans 12 residues. The CDR3 sequence: CAWGGSNQPQHF. The CDR3 DNA follows: TGTGCCTGGGGGGGTAGCAATCAGCCCCAGCATTTT.